The 32 T cell receptor beta chains below come from one sample, sequenced in a study of T cells after yellow fever vaccination. TCRdb re-derived calls from the 5' RACE reads in MiXCR, one entry per CDR3 protein. The sample carries around 400,000 distinct CDR3 sequences, roughly 10% recorded once. This material consisted of PBMCs, taken on the day of the first yellow fever vaccination. Receptors originate from a man younger than 30 who received the YFV17D yellow fever vaccine.

There are a few counts of this clonotype. The gene calls are TRBV6-2 or TRBV6-3 and TRBJ2-7, with D possibly being TRBD2 (5 bases). This CDR3 comprises 13 residues. The germline CDR1 and CDR2 sequences are MNHEY and SVGEGT. Trimming left V 6 bases short and J 7 bases short, with 16 bases between. CDR3: CASRPPGIWEQYF. CDR3 DNA sequence: TGTGCCAGCAGGCCCCCGGGAATTTGGGAGCAGTACTTC.

This clonotype was recorded a few times. V and J are TRBV7-9 and TRBJ1-4; D gene ambiguous. V lost 3 bases and J lost 7, with 15 bases in between. CDR1 and CDR2 (germline): SEHNR, FQNEAQ (reference sequence). The length of the CDR3 is 15 residues. CDR3 sequence reads: CASSFPGWVGEKLFF. The CDR3 DNA sequence: TGTGCCAGCAGCTTCCCCGGATGGGTGGGTGAAAAACTGTTTTTT.

The V gene is TRBV18, the J gene TRBJ2-7, with TRBD1 matching over 9 bases. After removal of 3 bases from V and 1 base from J, the junction contained 4 bases not matched to a gene. Germline CDR1 KGHSH, CDR2 LQKENI. The CDR3 is 15 amino acids. This chain's CDR3 is CASSPGTGRSYEQYF. CDR3 in DNA: TGTGCCAGCTCACCCGGGACAGGGAGATCCTACGAGCAGTACTTC. The variable domain in full, completed from reference TRBV18 and TRBJ2-7, reads NAGVMQNPRHLVRRRGQEARLRCSPMKGHSHVYWYRQLPEEGLKFMVYLQKENIIDESGMPKERFSAEFPKEGPSILRIQQVVRGDSAAYFCASSPGTGRSYEQYFGPGTRLTVT.

This clonotype was observed a handful of times. The chain has TRBV20-1 and TRBJ2-2; tentative D call: TRBD1 (6 bases). This CDR3 contains 14 residues. CDR1 is DFQATT and CDR2 is SNEGSKA in the germline V gene (reference sequence). The V end lost 6 bases, the J end lost 1 base, and 12 bases lay between the germline ends. The CDR3 sequence: CSAVGRGNTGELFF. The CDR3 DNA reads TGCAGTGCGGTGGGCAGGGGGAACACCGGGGAGCTGTTTTTT.

The chain links TRBV18 to TRBJ1-3; D unclear. The CDR3 has 15 residues. CDR1 KGHSH and CDR2 LQKENI come from the germline V gene. The V gene lost 3 bases and the J gene lost 0 bases, with 9 bases spanning the gap. For the CDR3, the DNA is TGTGCCAGCTCACCCGATCTCAACTCTGGAAACACCATATATTTT. Protein product: CASSPDLNSGNTIYF.

This clonotype was seen a handful of times. This chain connects TRBV5-6 to TRBJ1-1; tentatively, D is TRBD1 (5 bases). This CDR3 has 14 residues. The V end was cut by 4 bases, the J end by 3 bases, with 13 bases between. The germline V gene encodes CDR1 SGHDT and CDR2 YYEEEE. The CDR3 sequence is CASSTDQGDTEAFF. For the CDR3, the DNA is TGTGCCAGCAGCACGGACCAGGGAGACACTGAAGCTTTCTTT. The variable domain in full, completed from reference TRBV5-6 and TRBJ1-1, reads DAGVTQSPTHLIKTRGQQVTLRCSPKSGHDTVSWYQQALGQGPQFIFQYYEEEERQRGNFPDRFSGHQFPNYSSELNVNALLLGDSALYLCASSTDQGDTEAFFGQGTRLTVV.

This clonotype was counted ten times or more. V usage is TRBV6-1 and J usage is TRBJ2-5, with D perhaps TRBD2 (6 bases). CDR3 length: 13 amino acids. Germline V CDR1 and CDR2: MNHNS, SASEGT. Trimming left V 5 bases short and J 5 bases short, with 12 bases between. The CDR3 DNA sequence: TGTGCCAGCAGTAAGGATCGGGGGGAGACCCAGTACTTC. Encoded protein: CASSKDRGETQYF.

This clonotype was observed at least ten times. The chain joins TRBV11-2 to TRBJ2-3; weak D call: TRBD2 (6 bases). The V end lost 2 bases, the J end lost 2 bases, and 17 bases lay between the germline ends. The CDR3 length is 17 residues. Germline V gene sequence: CDR1 SGHAT, CDR2 FQNNGV. CDR3 amino acids: CASSLRSGRGYTDTQYF. The CDR3 region has the DNA TGTGCCAGCAGCTTACGATCAGGACGGGGGTACACAGATACGCAGTATTTT.

This clonotype has only one observation. The chain uses TRBV28 and TRBJ2-5; possible D gene TRBD1, 6 bases. This CDR3 contains 15 residues. Looked up from germline, CDR1 is MDHEN and CDR2 is SYDVKM. V dropped 2 bases and J dropped 2 bases, with 12 bases sitting between them. CDR3 amino acids: CASSLSIGQQETQYF. The CDR3 nucleotides are TGTGCCAGCAGTTTAAGTATAGGACAGCAAGAGACCCAGTACTTC.

This rearrangement joins TRBV7-6 to TRBJ2-1; possibly TRBD2 for D (6 bases). This CDR3 contains 15 residues. With 5 bases removed from V and 4 bases from J, the gap between germline ends came to 15 bases. Germline V gives CDR1 SGHVS, CDR2 FNYEAQ. CDR3 in DNA: TGTGCCAGCAGCGCACGGGACTCCAGGTACAATGAGCAGTTCTTC. It yields the protein CASSARDSRYNEQFF. The variable domain in full, with the rest retrieved from reference TRBV7-6 and TRBJ2-1, is GAGVSQSPRYKVTKRGQDVALRCDPISGHVSLYWYRQALGQGPEFLTYFNYEAQQDKSGLPNDRFSAERPEGSISTLTIQRTEQRDSAMYRCASSARDSRYNEQFFGPGTRLTVL.

The genes are TRBV11-2 and TRBJ1-1; tentatively, D is TRBD1 (6 bases). This CDR3 has 14 residues. The germline V and J ends were trimmed by 6 bases and 5 bases, with 16 bases remaining between them. Germline loops: CDR1 SGHAT, CDR2 FQNNGV. CDR3 DNA: TGTGCCAGCAGTTCCCTCAGGGGAGAGACTGAAGCTTTCTTT. This sequence encodes CASSSLRGETEAFF.

This clonotype has at least ten counts. J is TRBJ1-1 and V is TRBV12-3 or TRBV12-4, with D unresolved. CDR3 length equals 15 residues. Trimming removed 6 bases from V and 5 bases from J, with 19 bases in between. In DNA form, the CDR3 reads TGTGCCAGCAGCAATCCTAATGGGCGGTGGACTGAAGCTTTCTTT. It yields the protein CASSNPNGRWTEAFF.

In its sample, this clonotype was seen a few times. This chain uses TRBV6-5 with TRBJ1-1, with TRBD1 as a possible D gene (5 bases). The CDR3 contains 13 residues. V dropped 1 base and J dropped 5 bases, with 8 bases sitting between them. Germline V gene lookup returns CDR1 MNHEY and CDR2 SVGAGI. CDR3 DNA: TGTGCCAGCAGTTACTGGGGGGGGACTGAAGCTTTCTTT. Translating it yields CASSYWGGTEAFF.

This clonotype showed up just a few times. This chain uses TRBV2 with TRBJ1-1; 9 bases are shared with TRBD1. The ends lost 4 bases at V and 0 bases at J; junction bases unmatched: 6. Germline V gene sequence: CDR1 SNHLY, CDR2 FYNNEI. The length of the CDR3 is 16 residues. The CDR3 DNA follows: TGTGCCAGCAGTGCACAGGGGGCAAGTATGAACACTGAAGCTTTCTTT. Translation: CASSAQGASMNTEAFF.

The sample holds a few counts of this clonotype. V usage is TRBV2 and J usage is TRBJ2-2; unclear D gene. CDR1 is SNHLY, CDR2 FYNNEI, per germline. V was shortened by 5 bases and J by 0 bases, with 7 bases between the two germline ends. The CDR3 sequence is 14 residues long. CDR3 DNA sequence: TGTGCCAGCAGTTTCTACACGAACACCGGGGAGCTGTTTTTT. It codes for CASSFYTNTGELFF.

Only a few counts were recorded for this clonotype. The chain couples TRBV10-3 to TRBJ2-3; a weak D match, TRBD1 (6 bases). The CDR3 totals 15 residues. Germline lookup yields CDR1 ENHRY and CDR2 SYGVKD. The V end was cut by 2 bases, the J end by 4 bases, with 13 bases between. CDR3 nucleotides: TGTGCCATCAGTGAGACAATCGAGGGGGCAGATACGCAGTATTTT. Its protein product is CAISETIEGADTQYF.

The rearrangement uses TRBV28 and TRBJ1-2, with no clear D. V was trimmed by 0 bases and J by 4 bases, leaving 12 bases between them. The CDR3 loop spans 15 amino acids. Looked up from germline, CDR1 is MDHEN and CDR2 is SYDVKM. DNA for the CDR3: TGTGCCAGCAGTTTATGGGACTCTGAGCGCTATGGCTACACCTTC. Amino acid sequence: CASSLWDSERYGYTF.

The table lists this clonotype with a few counts. The rearrangement uses TRBV3-1 and TRBJ2-7, with a tentative D call TRBD1 (5 bases). The CDR3 contains 18 residues. Trimming removed 2 bases from V and 0 bases from J, with 20 bases in between. CDR1 is LGHDT, CDR2 YNNKEL, per germline (reference sequence). DNA of the CDR3: TGTGCCAGCAGCCAACCCTTGTCGACAGAGTCACTCTCCTACGAGCAGTACGTC. Encoded protein: CASSQPLSTESLSYEQYV.

This clonotype came up a few times. The rearrangement uses TRBV6-1 and TRBJ1-2, with D hard to call. CDR3 length equals 15 residues. Trimming took off 2 bases at V and 5 bases at J, with 15 bases between the two ends. Looked up from germline, CDR1 is MNHNS and CDR2 is SASEGT. The DNA of the CDR3 is TGTGCCAGCAGTGAAATCTCCTACCCAACTTATGGCTACACCTTC. Translated, it gives CASSEISYPTYGYTF.

The V call is TRBV20-1, the J call TRBJ1-5; D is ambiguous. The CDR3 spans 15 residues. V was cut by 3 bases and J by 6 bases, with 18 bases left in between. The germline V gene has CDR1 DFQATT and CDR2 SNEGSKA (reference sequence). The CDR3 region is CSASGLVGLGQPQHF. CDR3 DNA: TGCAGTGCTAGCGGGTTGGTAGGGTTAGGTCAGCCCCAGCATTTT.

V usage is TRBV20-1 and J usage is TRBJ2-1, with D hard to call. Germline CDR1 is DFQATT and CDR2 is SNEGSKA (reference sequence). The V end was cut by 5 bases, the J end by 3 bases, with 5 bases between. CDR3 length: 11 residues. The DNA of the CDR3 is TGCAGTGCTCTGGACTACAATGAGCAGTTCTTC. It codes for CSALDYNEQFF.

The chain uses TRBV7-3 and TRBJ2-5; D is perhaps TRBD2 (5 bases). V dropped 3 bases and J dropped 1 base, with 6 bases sitting between them. The CDR3 totals 13 residues. Germline V gene lookup returns CDR1 SGHTA and CDR2 FQGTGA. The DNA of the CDR3 is TGTGCCAGCAGCTTTAGCGTCCAAGAGACCCAGTACTTC. Amino acid sequence: CASSFSVQETQYF.

This clonotype was counted a few times. J is TRBJ1-6 and V is TRBV7-8; D uncertain. V lost 1 base and J 4 bases, leaving 8 bases between the germline ends. Germline V CDR1 and CDR2: SGHVS, FQNEAQ. This CDR3 is built from 15 residues. CDR3 sequence reads: CASSLVTGYNSPLHF. The CDR3 nucleotides are TGTGCCAGCAGCTTAGTTACGGGGTATAATTCACCCCTCCACTTT. The full variable domain, in which reference TRBV7-8 and TRBJ1-6 provide the parts outside the CDR3, is GAGVSQSPRYKVAKRGQDVALRCDPISGHVSLFWYQQALGQGPEFLTYFQNEAQLDKSGLPSDRFFAERPEGSVSTLKIQRTQQEDSAVYLCASSLVTGYNSPLHFGNGTRLTVT.

CDR3 bases: TGTGCCAGCAGTTTCAGGGCTAAAAATTCACCCCTCCACTTT. Its translation: CASSFRAKNSPLHF. The chain links TRBV27 to TRBJ1-6; perhaps TRBD1 as D (5 bases). This CDR3 spans 14 amino acids. Germline CDR1 is MNHEY and CDR2 is SMNVEV (reference sequence). V lost 3 bases and J lost 7, with 10 bases in between.

Only a few counts were recorded for this clonotype. The chain recombines TRBV19 with TRBJ2-1; 7 positions match TRBD2. The CDR3 is 14 residues long. Germline V gene sequence: CDR1 LNHDA, CDR2 SQIVND (reference sequence). V lost 10 bases to trimming and J lost 6 bases; unmatched junction nucleotides: 12. DNA for the CDR3: TGTGCCACCCTGAAAAGCGGGGTGATCAATGAGCAGTTCTTC. Translated, it gives CATLKSGVINEQFF. Together with reference TRBV19 and TRBJ2-1, the CDR3 gives the full variable domain: DGGITQSPKYLFRKEGQNVTLSCEQNLNHDAMYWYRQDPGQGLRLIYYSQIVNDFQKGDIAEGYSVSREKKESFPLTVTSAQKNPTAFYLCATLKSGVINEQFFGPGTRLTVL.

The rearrangement joins TRBV28 to TRBJ2-5, with D possibly TRBD1 on 5 matching bases. CDR1 and CDR2 from the germline V gene are MDHEN and SYDVKM. The CDR3 is made up of 12 amino acids. Trimming took 6 bases from V and 5 from J, leaving 10 bases between them. DNA of the CDR3: TGTGCCAGCAGGACAGTATCGGAGACCCAGTACTTC. Translated: CASRTVSETQYF.

J is TRBJ2-4 and V is TRBV29-1; D is unresolved. The CDR3 runs to 13 residues. V was pared by 7 bases and J by 1 base, with 11 bases between. Germline V gene data show CDR1 as SQVTM and CDR2 as ANQGSEA. This CDR3 reads CSAGARAKNIQYF. CDR3 bases: TGCAGCGCTGGAGCGAGGGCCAAAAACATTCAGTACTTC.

The table lists this clonotype with many counts. The V and J genes are TRBV6-5 and TRBJ2-1, with 11 bases identical to TRBD1. CDR1 and CDR2 from the germline V gene are MNHEY and SVGAGI. The CDR3 contains 16 residues. Trimming at V came to 0 bases and at J to 5 bases, leaving 3 bases not matched to a gene. CDR3 DNA: TGTGCCAGCAGTTACTCGGGACAGGGGGAGGACAATGAGCAGTTCTTC. Protein: CASSYSGQGEDNEQFF.

This clonotype was counted only a few times. The chain recombines TRBV6-2 or TRBV6-3 with TRBJ2-3, with 9 bases identical to TRBD2. Germline CDR1 MNHEY, CDR2 SVGEGT. The CDR3 sequence is 14 residues long. J gave up 4 bases and V 7 bases, and 6 bases lay outside the gene matches. In DNA, the CDR3 is TGTGCCAGCAAAGGCGGGGGGGCGCCAGATACGCAGTATTTT. It is translated as CASKGGGAPDTQYF.

The chain has TRBV12-3 or TRBV12-4 and TRBJ2-5; 11 bases align to TRBD1. The CDR3 is 14 residues long. The V segment lost 4 bases and the J segment 7 bases; nucleotides outside the gene matches: 5. The CDR3 coding sequence is TGTGCCAGCAGTTGGACAGGGGGCTCGCGGACCCAGTACTTC. This codes for CASSWTGGSRTQYF.

This clonotype was detected a few times. The genes are TRBV20-1 and TRBJ2-1; TRBD2 matches 16 bases. The germline V gene encodes CDR1 DFQATT and CDR2 SNEGSKA (reference sequence). Losses at the gene ends were 6 bases for V and 7 bases for J; bases not matched to a gene: 6. The CDR3 sequence is 15 residues long. The DNA for the CDR3 is TGCAGTGCCGAAAAGGGACTAGCGGGGGGGAATGAGCAGTTCTTC. Translating gives CSAEKGLAGGNEQFF.

The chain combines TRBV5-1 with TRBJ2-3; D call uncertain. The CDR3 totals 12 residues. The V gene lost 7 bases and the J gene lost 4 bases, with 10 bases spanning the gap. The germline gives CDR1 SGHRS, CDR2 YFSETQ. The CDR3 DNA reads TGCGCCAGCCACTCGGCCTCAGATACGCAGTATTTT. Protein product: CASHSASDTQYF.